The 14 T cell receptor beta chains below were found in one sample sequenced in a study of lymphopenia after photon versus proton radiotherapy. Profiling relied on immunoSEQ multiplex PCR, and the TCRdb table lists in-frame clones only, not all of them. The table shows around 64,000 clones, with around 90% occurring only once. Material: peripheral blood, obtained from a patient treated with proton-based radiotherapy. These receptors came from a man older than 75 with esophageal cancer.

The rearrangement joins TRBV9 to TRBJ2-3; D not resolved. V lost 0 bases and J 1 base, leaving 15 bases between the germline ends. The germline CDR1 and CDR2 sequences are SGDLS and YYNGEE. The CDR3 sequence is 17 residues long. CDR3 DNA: TGTGCCAGCAGCGTAGCGGGTACCCTAAGACGCACAGATACGCAGTATTTT. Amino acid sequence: CASSVAGTLRRTDTQYF.

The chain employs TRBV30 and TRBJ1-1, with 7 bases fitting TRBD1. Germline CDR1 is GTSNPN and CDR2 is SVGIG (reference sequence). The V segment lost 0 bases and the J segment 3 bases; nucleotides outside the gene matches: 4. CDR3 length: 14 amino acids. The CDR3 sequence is CAWSVLRGYTEAFF. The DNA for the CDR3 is TGTGCCTGGAGTGTTCTCAGGGGGTACACTGAAGCTTTCTTT.

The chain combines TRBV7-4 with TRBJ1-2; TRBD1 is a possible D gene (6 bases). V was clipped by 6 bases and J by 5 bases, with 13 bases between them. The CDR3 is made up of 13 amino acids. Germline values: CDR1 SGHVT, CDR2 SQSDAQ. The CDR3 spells CASRHRVSYGYTF. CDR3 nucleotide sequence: TGTGCCAGCAGGCACAGGGTGAGTTATGGCTACACCTTC. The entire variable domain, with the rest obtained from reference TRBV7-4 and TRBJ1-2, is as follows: GAGVSQSPRYKVAKRGRDVALRCDSISGHVTLYWYRQTLGQGSEVLTYSQSDAQRDKSGRPSGRFSAERPERSVSTLKIQRTEQGDSAVYLCASRHRVSYGYTFGSGTRLTVV.

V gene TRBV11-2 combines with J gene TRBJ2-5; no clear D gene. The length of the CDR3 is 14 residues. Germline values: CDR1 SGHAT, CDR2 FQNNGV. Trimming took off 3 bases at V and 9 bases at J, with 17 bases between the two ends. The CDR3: CASSFSASGESQYF. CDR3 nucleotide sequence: TGTGCCAGCAGCTTTAGTGCCTCAGGCGAGTCCCAGTACTTC.

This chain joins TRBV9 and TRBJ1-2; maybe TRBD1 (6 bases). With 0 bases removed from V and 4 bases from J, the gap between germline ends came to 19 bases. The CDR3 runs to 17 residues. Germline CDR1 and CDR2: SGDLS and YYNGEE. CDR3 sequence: CASSVAPIGGLGYGYTF. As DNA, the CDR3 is TGTGCCAGCAGCGTAGCCCCTATCGGGGGGCTTGGCTATGGCTACACCTTC.

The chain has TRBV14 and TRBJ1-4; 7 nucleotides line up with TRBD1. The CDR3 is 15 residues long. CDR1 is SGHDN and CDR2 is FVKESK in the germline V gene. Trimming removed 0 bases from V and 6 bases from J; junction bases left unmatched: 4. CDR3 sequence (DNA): TGTGCCAGCAGCCAAGAACGGACAGGTGATGAAAAACTGTTTTTT. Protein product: CASSQERTGDEKLFF.

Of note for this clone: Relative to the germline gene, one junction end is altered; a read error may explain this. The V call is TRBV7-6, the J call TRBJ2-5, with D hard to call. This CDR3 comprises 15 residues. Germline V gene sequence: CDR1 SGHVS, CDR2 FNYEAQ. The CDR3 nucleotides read TGTGCCAGCAGCTTACGGCTGCTCCCTCAAGAGGCCCAGTACTTC. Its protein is CASSLRLLPQEAQYF.

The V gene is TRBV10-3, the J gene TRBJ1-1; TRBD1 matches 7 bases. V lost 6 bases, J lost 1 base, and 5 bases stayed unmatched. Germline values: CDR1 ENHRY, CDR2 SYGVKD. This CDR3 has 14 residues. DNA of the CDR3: TGTGCCATCAGCGAGGGACAGCCGAACACTGAAGCTTTCTTT. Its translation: CAISEGQPNTEAFF.

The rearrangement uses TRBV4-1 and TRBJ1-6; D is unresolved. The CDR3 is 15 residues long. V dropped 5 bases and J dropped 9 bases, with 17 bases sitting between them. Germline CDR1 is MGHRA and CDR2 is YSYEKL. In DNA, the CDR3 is TGCGCCAGCAGCACTCCTCGCGAACGAGGTTCACCCCTCCACTTT. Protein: CASSTPRERGSPLHF.

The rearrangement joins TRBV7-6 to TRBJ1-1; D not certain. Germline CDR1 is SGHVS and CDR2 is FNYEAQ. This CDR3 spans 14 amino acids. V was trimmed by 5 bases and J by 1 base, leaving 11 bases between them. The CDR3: CASSPIGSNTEAFF. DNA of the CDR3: TGTGCCAGCAGCCCGATCGGATCGAACACTGAAGCTTTCTTT.

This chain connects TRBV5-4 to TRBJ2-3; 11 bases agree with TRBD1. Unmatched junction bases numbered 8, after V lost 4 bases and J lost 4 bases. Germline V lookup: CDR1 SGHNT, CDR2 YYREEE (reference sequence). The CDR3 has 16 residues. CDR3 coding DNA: TGTGCCAGCAGCCCATCCGGGACAGGGGGTTCAGATACGCAGTATTTT. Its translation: CASSPSGTGGSDTQYF.

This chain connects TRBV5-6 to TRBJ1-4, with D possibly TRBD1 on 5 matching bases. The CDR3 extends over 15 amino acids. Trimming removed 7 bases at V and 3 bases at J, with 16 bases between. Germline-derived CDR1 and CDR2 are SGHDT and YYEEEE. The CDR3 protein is CASFRWGLANEKLFF. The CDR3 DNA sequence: TGTGCCAGCTTCAGGTGGGGACTAGCTAATGAAAAACTGTTTTTT.

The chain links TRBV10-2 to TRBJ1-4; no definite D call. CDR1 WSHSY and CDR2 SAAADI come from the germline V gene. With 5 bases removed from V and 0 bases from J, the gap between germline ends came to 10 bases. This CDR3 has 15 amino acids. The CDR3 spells CASSRQLSTNEKLFF. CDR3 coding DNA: TGCGCCAGCAGTCGCCAGCTTTCAACTAATGAAAAACTGTTTTTT.

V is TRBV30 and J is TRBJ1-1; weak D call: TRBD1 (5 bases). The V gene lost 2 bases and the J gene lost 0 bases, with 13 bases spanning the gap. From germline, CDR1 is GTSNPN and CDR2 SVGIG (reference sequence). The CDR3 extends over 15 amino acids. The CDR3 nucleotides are TGTGCCTGGAGTCCCAAAAGGGGACTGAACACTGAAGCTTTCTTT. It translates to CAWSPKRGLNTEAFF.